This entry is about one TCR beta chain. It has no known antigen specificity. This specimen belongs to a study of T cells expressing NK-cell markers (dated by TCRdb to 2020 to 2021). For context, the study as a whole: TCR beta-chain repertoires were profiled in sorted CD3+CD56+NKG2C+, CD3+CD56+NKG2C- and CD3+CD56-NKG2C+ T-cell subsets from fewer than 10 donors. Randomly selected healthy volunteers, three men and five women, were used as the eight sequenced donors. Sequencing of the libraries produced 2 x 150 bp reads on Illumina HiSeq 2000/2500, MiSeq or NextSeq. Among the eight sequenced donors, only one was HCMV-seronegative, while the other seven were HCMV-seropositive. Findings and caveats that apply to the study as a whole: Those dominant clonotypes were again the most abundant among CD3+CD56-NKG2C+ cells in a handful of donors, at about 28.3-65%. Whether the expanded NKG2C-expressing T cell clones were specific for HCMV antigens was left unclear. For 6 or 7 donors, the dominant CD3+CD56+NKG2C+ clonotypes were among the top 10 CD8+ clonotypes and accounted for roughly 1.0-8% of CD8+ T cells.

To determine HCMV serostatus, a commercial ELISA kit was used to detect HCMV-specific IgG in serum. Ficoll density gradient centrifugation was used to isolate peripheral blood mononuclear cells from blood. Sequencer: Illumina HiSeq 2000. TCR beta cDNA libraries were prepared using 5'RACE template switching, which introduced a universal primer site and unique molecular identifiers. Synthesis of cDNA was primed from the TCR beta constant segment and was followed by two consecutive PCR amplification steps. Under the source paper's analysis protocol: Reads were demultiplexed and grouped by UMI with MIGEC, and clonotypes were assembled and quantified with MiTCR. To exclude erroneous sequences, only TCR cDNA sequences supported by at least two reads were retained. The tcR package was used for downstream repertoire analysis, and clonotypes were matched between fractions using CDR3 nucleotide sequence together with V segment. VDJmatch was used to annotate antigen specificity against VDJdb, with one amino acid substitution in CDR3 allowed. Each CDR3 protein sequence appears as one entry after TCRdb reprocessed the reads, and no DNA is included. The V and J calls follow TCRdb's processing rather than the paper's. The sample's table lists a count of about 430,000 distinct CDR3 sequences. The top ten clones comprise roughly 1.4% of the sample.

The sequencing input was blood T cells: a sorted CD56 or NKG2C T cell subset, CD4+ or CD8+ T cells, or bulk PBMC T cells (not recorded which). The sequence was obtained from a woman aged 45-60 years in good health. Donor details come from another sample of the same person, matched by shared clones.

CDR3 sequence: CASSLLGRKNIQYF. This sequence uses TRBV7-2 and TRBJ2-4. CDR1 and CDR2 (SGHTA, FQGNSA) derive from the germline V gene. Spanning cysteine to phenylalanine, the CDR3 consists of 14 amino acids. The record lacks a DNA sequence.